The text below deals with one TCR beta chain. As yet, its antigen is unknown. The CDR3 sequence is 12 residues long. Germline V CDR1 and CDR2: SGHAT, FQNNGV. V lost 6 bases, J lost 8 bases, and 10 bases lay in between. PCR involved 60 Vbeta and 13 Jbeta primers. Original processing notes: The authors later counted about 80 million unique TCR beta chains, 8.5 million to 13 million of them shared. Sequencing used immunoSEQ multiplex PCR; TCRdb keeps in-frame clones, though not all of them. V, J and clone size reflect that table, while D and trimming were determined from the DNA. This table holds some 130,000 clones, 70% to 85% found once. The donors comprised healthy bone marrow donors. The data originate from a study of cytomegalovirus exposure and HLA in healthy donors. Study outcomes and limitations: Presence/absence analyses assumed roughly uniform sequencing depth across donors, which may not hold. Later, an analysis found that common viral pathogens appeared to be linked with several of the most significant clusters.

This TCR was recovered from a man aged 35-49 years in good health and CMV-seropositive. The sample taken for sequencing was PBMCs. J is TRBJ1-4 and V is TRBV11-2, with D possibly matching TRBD1 (6 bases). The CDR3 nucleotides read TGTGCCAGCAGACAGGGCGGAGAAAAACTGTTTTTT. Translated: CASRQGGEKLFF.